A selection of T cell receptor beta chains follows, all from one sample in a study of spatial heterogeneity in lung cancer. Via MiXCR, TCRdb re-called the 5' RACE reads, giving one row per CDR3 protein. The table shows some 25,000 distinct CDR3 sequences, with about 4.7% occurring only once. The sample consisted of PBMCs, taken at surgery. Source of these receptors: a male donor with early-stage non-small cell lung cancer. Both conserved end residues are part of each CDR3. D genes are given only for firm matches. A clone size is listed for some rows: how often the clone was seen (once, few, many), or a class if it is expanded.

TRBD2	many	TRBJ2-3	TRBV20-1	16	TGCAGTGCTAGAGCGATTCGCGGACTAGGGGCAGATACGCAGTATTTT	CSARAIRGLGADTQYF
-	many	TRBJ1-2	TRBV6-5	14	TGTGCCAGCAGCTCCGCGGCAGGAAACTATGGCTACACCTTC	CASSSAAGNYGYTF
-	many	TRBJ1-4	TRBV4-2	12	TGTGCCAGCAGCCAAGACAGGAGAAAACTGTTTTTT	CASSQDRRKLFF
-	many	TRBJ2-1	TRBV20-1	18	TGCAGTGCTAGAGCGCTGGGGTACCCCAAAGCCGGTCAGAATGAGCAGTTCTTC	CSARALGYPKAGQNEQFF
TRBD2	many	TRBJ2-5	TRBV6-6	18	TGTGCCAGCAGAGCCCTCAGCGGGGTTAGCGGGGGGGCTGAGACCCAGTACTTC	CASRALSGVSGGAETQYF
-	many	TRBJ1-5	TRBV7-6	15	TGTGCCAGCAGCTTAGGGGGGCTGGGCAATCAGCCCCAGCATTTT	CASSLGGLGNQPQHF
-	many	TRBJ1-6	TRBV12-3/TRBV12-4	16	TGTGCCAGCAGCCCCAATCCGCGCTCCTATAATTCACCCCTCCACTTT	CASSPNPRSYNSPLHF
TRBD2	many	TRBJ2-3	TRBV15	15	TGTGCCACCACCCCCTCCGGGGGGTCCACAGATACGCAGTATTTT	CATTPSGGSTDTQYF
TRBD1	few	TRBJ1-4	TRBV4-2	13	TGTGCCAGCAGCCAAGGTCAGGGGGTAGGACTGTTTTTT	CASSQGQGVGLFF
-	medium-sized	TRBJ1-1	TRBV12-3/TRBV12-4	13	TGTGCCAGCAGTTTGAGGCCGAACACTGAAGCTTTCTTT	CASSLRPNTEAFF
TRBD2	many	TRBJ2-1	TRBV10-2	16	TGCGCCAGCAGTGATCTTTTCGGGAGGTCCGACAATGAGCAGTTCTTC	CASSDLFGRSDNEQFF
-	many	TRBJ2-1	TRBV6-6	13	TGTGCCAGCACCCCGGGGCTGGCCAGTGAGCAGTTCTTC	CASTPGLASEQFF
-	many	TRBJ1-3	TRBV20-1	15	TGCAGTGCTCCCCCCCCGCGGGCATCTGGAAACACCATATATTTT	CSAPPPRASGNTIYF
-	many	TRBJ2-1	TRBV2	13	TGTGCCAGCAGTGAACCACGGAGTGATGAGCAGTTCTTC	CASSEPRSDEQFF
-	many	TRBJ1-3	TRBV3-1	14	TGTGCCAGCAGCCAAGTACAGGCTGGAAACACCATATATTTT	CASSQVQAGNTIYF
TRBD2	many	TRBJ2-1	TRBV9	15	TGTGCCAGCAGCGCCCGGGAGGCCCCCTACAATGAGCAGTTCTTC	CASSAREAPYNEQFF
-	many	TRBJ1-1	TRBV15	15	TGTGCCACCAGCAGAGGTGGACAGCCCGACGCTGAAGCTTTCTTT	CATSRGGQPDAEAFF
TRBD2	many	TRBJ2-3	TRBV3-1	13	TGTGCCAGCAGCCCTCATAGCGGGGGGGCGAAGTATTTT	CASSPHSGGAKYF
-	many	TRBJ1-6	TRBV7-9	13	TGTGCCAGCAGCCCCCAAGGCAATTCACCCCTCCACTTT	CASSPQGNSPLHF
-	many	TRBJ1-1	TRBV21-1	14	TGTGCCAGCAGCAATAGGGCAACCAACACTGAAGCTTTCTTT	CASSNRATNTEAFF
-	medium-sized	TRBJ2-5	TRBV7-8	14	TGTGCCAGCAGCAGAGGGGGGGTTCAAGAGACCCAGTACTTC	CASSRGGVQETQYF
-	many	TRBJ2-7	TRBV28	15	TGTGCCAGCAGTCCGATGGGGGTCCTCCAGAACGAGCAGTACTTC	CASSPMGVLQNEQYF
TRBD1	many	TRBJ2-7	TRBV29-1	15	TGCAGCGTCGCCGCTGGGACAGGCATCACCTACGAGCAGTACTTC	CSVAAGTGITYEQYF
TRBD1	many	TRBJ1-6	TRBV28	15	TGTGCCAGCAGTTCCCCGACAGGGGGGAATTCACCCCTCCACTTT	CASSSPTGGNSPLHF
-	many	TRBJ2-3	TRBV7-2	12	TGTGCCAGCAGCTCATACGGGGATACGCAGTATTTT	CASSSYGDTQYF
TRBD1	many	TRBJ1-1	TRBV12-3/TRBV12-4	13	TGTGCCAGCAGAGGACAGGGGCACACTGAAGCTTTCTTT	CASRGQGHTEAFF
-	many	TRBJ2-1	TRBV27	15	TGTGCCAGCAGTTTCACCCCAACTTCCTACAATGAGCAGTTCTTC	CASSFTPTSYNEQFF
-	many	TRBJ2-1	TRBV5-1	15	TGCGCCAGCAGCTTGGTACGACCCCAATGGGATGAGCAGTTCTTC	CASSLVRPQWDEQFF
TRBD1	many	TRBJ2-7	TRBV24-1	13	TGTGCCACCAAGGGGGACAGGGACTACGAGCAGTACTTC	CATKGDRDYEQYF
-	many	TRBJ1-4	TRBV7-2	14	TGTGCCAGCAGCTTTACAAAAGGGGCGGTAAAACTGTTTTTT	CASSFTKGAVKLFF
TRBD1	many	TRBJ1-2	TRBV28	14	TGTGCCAGCAGCCCGGGACAGGGGAACTATGGCTACACCTTC	CASSPGQGNYGYTF
-	many	TRBJ1-4	TRBV4-2	12	TGTGCCAGCAGCCAAGATGATGAAAAACTGTTTTTT	CASSQDDEKLFF
-	-	TRBJ2-1	TRBV18	14	TGTGCCAGCTCCACCGCCGGGAGACATAATGAGCAGTTCTTC	CASSTAGRHNEQFF
-	many	TRBJ2-2	TRBV3-1	14	TGTGCCAGCAGCCCCGCAGGGGACACCGGGGAGCTGTTTTTT	CASSPAGDTGELFF
-	many	TRBJ2-3	TRBV9	13	TGTGCCAGCAGCGGCCTTGTTGCAGATACGCAGTATTTT	CASSGLVADTQYF
TRBD1	many	TRBJ1-6	TRBV9	18	TGTGCCAGCAGCGATCGTCCCGGGACAGGGGCAGGTAATTCACCCCTCCACTTT	CASSDRPGTGAGNSPLHF
-	many	TRBJ2-5	TRBV7-2	14	TGTGCCAGCAGCTTAGAGGCATCGGGGGAGACCCAGTACTTC	CASSLEASGETQYF
-	many	TRBJ1-2	TRBV2	14	TGTGCCAGCAGTGAAGCTACTGTGACCTATGGCTACACCTTC	CASSEATVTYGYTF
-	many	TRBJ2-3	TRBV28	14	TGTGCCAGCAGCGACTCAGTAGCGGCGAATACGCAGTATTTT	CASSDSVAANTQYF
-	many	TRBJ1-5	TRBV19	13	TGTGCCAGCACCTGGGGAAGCAATCAGCCCCAGCATTTT	CASTWGSNQPQHF
-	many	TRBJ2-3	TRBV7-9	14	TGTGCCAGCGGGCGCGAGGTTACGGAAGATACGCAGTATTTT	CASGREVTEDTQYF
TRBD1	many	TRBJ1-1	TRBV7-2	15	TGTGCCAGCAGACCGGGACAGGGGAGGGGTGCTGAAGCTTTCTTT	CASRPGQGRGAEAFF
-	many	TRBJ2-3	TRBV5-1	15	TGCGCCAGCAGCGTTGTAGACCGGAGTAGAGATACGCAGTATTTT	CASSVVDRSRDTQYF
-	many	TRBJ1-5	TRBV7-8	13	TGTGCCAGCAGCTTAGGCCCGAATCAGCCCCAGCATTTT	CASSLGPNQPQHF
TRBD1	many	TRBJ1-4	TRBV4-3	15	TGCGCCAGCAGCCAGGGACAGGGGGCGTGGGAAAAACTGTTTTTT	CASSQGQGAWEKLFF
-	many	TRBJ1-1	TRBV7-2	15	TGTGCCAGCAGCTTGGATAATACGGAGATCCGTGAAGCTTTCTTT	CASSLDNTEIREAFF
-	-	TRBJ2-5	TRBV14	12	TGTGCCAGCAGCCAATTCCAAGAGACCCAGTACTTC	CASSQFQETQYF